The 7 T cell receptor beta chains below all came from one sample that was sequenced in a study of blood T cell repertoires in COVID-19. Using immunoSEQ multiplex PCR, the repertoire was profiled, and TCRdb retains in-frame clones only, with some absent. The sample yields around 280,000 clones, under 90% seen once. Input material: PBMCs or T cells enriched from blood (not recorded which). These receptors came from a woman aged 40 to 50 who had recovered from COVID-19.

CDR3 DNA sequence: TGTGCCAGCAGCTTGGATCCAGGGGGCCCGTCAGCTTTCTTT. It translates to CASSLDPGGPSAFF. The chain joins TRBV5-5 to TRBJ1-1, with 8 nucleotides matching TRBD1. The germline CDR1 and CDR2 sequences are SGHKS and YYEKEE (reference sequence). J lost 10 bases, V lost 0 bases, and 8 bases had no gene match. The CDR3 is made up of 14 amino acids.

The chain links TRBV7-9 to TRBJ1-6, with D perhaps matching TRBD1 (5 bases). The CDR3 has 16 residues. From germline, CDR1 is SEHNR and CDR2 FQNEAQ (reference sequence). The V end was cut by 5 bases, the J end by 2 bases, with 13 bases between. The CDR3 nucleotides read TGTGCCAGCAGCCCCCGGGGGGGAACCTATAATTCACCCCTCCACTTT. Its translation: CASSPRGGTYNSPLHF.

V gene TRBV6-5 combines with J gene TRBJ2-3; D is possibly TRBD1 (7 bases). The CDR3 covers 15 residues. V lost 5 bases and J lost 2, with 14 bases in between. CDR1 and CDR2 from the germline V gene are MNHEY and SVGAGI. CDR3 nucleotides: TGTGCCAGCAGTATGCAGGGGGGAAACACAGATACGCAGTATTTT. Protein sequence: CASSMQGGNTDTQYF.

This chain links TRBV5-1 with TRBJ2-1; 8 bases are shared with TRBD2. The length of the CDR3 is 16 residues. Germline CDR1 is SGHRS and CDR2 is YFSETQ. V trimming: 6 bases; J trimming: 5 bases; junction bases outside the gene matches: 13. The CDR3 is CASTYNGGLADNEQFF. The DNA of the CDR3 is TGCGCCAGCACTTATAACGGAGGACTAGCCGACAATGAGCAGTTCTTC.

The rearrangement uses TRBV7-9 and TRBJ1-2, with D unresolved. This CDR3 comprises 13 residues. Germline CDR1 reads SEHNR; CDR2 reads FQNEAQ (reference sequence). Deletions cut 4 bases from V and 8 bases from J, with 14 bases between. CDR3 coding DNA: TGTGCCAGCAGCTCCCAAGTCGATCGGGGCTACACCTTC. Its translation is CASSSQVDRGYTF.

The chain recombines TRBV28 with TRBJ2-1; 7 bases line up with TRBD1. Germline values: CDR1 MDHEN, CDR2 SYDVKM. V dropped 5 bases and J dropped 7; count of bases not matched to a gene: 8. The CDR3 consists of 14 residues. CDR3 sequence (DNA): TGTGCCAGCAGTCCCACAGGGGCGCAGAATGAGCAGTTCTTC. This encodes CASSPTGAQNEQFF.

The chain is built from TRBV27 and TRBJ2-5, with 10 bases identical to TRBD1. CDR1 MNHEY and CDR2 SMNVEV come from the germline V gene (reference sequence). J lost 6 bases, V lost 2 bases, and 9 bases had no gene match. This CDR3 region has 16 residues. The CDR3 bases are TGTGCCAGCAGTTTACAACCGGACAGGGGGGATAAGACCCAGTACTTC. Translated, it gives CASSLQPDRGDKTQYF.